Following are 10 T cell receptor beta chains from one sample sequenced in a study of T cell repertoires in cytomegalovirus infection. TCRdb reprocessed the reads with MiXCR, giving one entry per CDR3 protein. There are 85,000 to 130,000 distinct CDR3 sequences in the sample; around 22% occur only once, and approximately 40% lies in the top ten. Sequencing was carried out using CD8+ T cells from PBMCs. These receptors originate from a human donor in good health (CMV status not recorded). Some clones in this sample may be carry-over from other donors' samples.

This clonotype was observed a handful of times. The chain has TRBV12-3 or TRBV12-4 and TRBJ2-1; 11 nucleotides align to TRBD2. Trimming at V came to 6 bases and at J to 7 bases, leaving 11 bases not matched to a gene. This CDR3 comprises 16 residues. The CDR3, as DNA: TGTGCCAGCAGCCTACAACTAGCGGGAGTCACAAATGAGCAGTTCTTC. It specifies CASSLQLAGVTNEQFF.

The chain has TRBV29-1 and TRBJ1-1; tentative D call: TRBD1 (5 bases). This CDR3 is 11 amino acids long. V gave up 7 bases and J gave up 7 bases, with 13 bases separating them. Germline CDR1 and CDR2: SQVTM and ANQGSEA. CDR3 bases: TGCAGCGCCCAGGGCACAGGTGAAGCTTTCTTT. Amino acid sequence: CSAQGTGEAFF.

The chain has TRBV5-6 and TRBJ2-3; 8 positions match TRBD2. CDR1 is SGHDT, CDR2 YYEEEE, per germline. The CDR3 loop spans 17 amino acids. J was trimmed by 2 bases and V by 2 bases; bases with no gene match: 10. The DNA of the CDR3 is TGTGCCAGCAGCTTCGTAGGCGGGGGGTCAATCACAGATACGCAGTATTTT. Protein product: CASSFVGGGSITDTQYF. The full variable domain, in which reference TRBV5-6 and TRBJ2-3 provide the parts outside the CDR3, is DAGVTQSPTHLIKTRGQQVTLRCSPKSGHDTVSWYQQALGQGPQFIFQYYEEEERQRGNFPDRFSGHQFPNYSSELNVNALLLGDSALYLCASSFVGGGSITDTQYFGPGTRLTVL.

The DNA for the CDR3 is TGTGCCAGTAGTATCAGGGGAGGGAGCACAGATACGCAGTATTTT. This codes for CASSIRGGSTDTQYF. This sequence joins TRBV19 and TRBJ2-3, with D possibly being TRBD2 (7 bases). The ends were cut back, 3 bases at V and 0 bases at J, with 10 bases in the middle. In germline, CDR1 is LNHDA, CDR2 SQIVND (reference sequence). This CDR3 has 15 amino acids.

This clonotype was seen more than once but under ten times. The chain joins TRBV11-3 to TRBJ1-4; no reliable D call. Germline assignment: CDR1 SGHNT and CDR2 YENEEA. This CDR3 comprises 13 residues. With 5 bases removed from V and 2 bases from J, the gap between germline ends came to 6 bases. The CDR3: CASSPPTNEKLFF. In DNA, the CDR3 is TGTGCCAGCAGCCCCCCGACTAATGAAAAACTGTTTTTT.

Remarks on this clonotype: A much larger clone lies a single base off, so this may be a read error. This chain links TRBV7-6 with TRBJ2-4; TRBD2 matches at 7 bases. Germline V lookup: CDR1 SGHVS, CDR2 FNYEAQ. V was pared by 2 bases and J by 3 bases, with 1 base of the junction left unmatched. The CDR3 spans 14 residues. CDR3 sequence: CASSLRGDKNIQYF. In nucleotides, the CDR3 is TGTGCCAGCAGCTTACGGGGGGACAAAAACATTCAGTACTTC.

The chain employs TRBV12-3 or TRBV12-4 and TRBJ2-3; 9 bases agree with TRBD1. J lost 2 bases, V lost 7 bases, and 7 bases had no gene match. The CDR3 is 15 amino acids. As DNA, the CDR3 is TGTGCCAGCACCCAGGACAGGGGTGCCACAGATACGCAGTATTTT. Protein sequence: CASTQDRGATDTQYF.

This clonotype was picked up a small number of times. V is TRBV7-9 and J is TRBJ2-7; the match to TRBD1 covers 9 bases. Germline CDR1 reads SEHNR; CDR2 reads FQNEAQ (reference sequence). This CDR3 comprises 15 residues. J lost 7 bases, V lost 5 bases, and 12 bases had no gene match. This CDR3 is CASSQPGDRVIEQYF. DNA for the CDR3: TGTGCCAGCAGCCAACCTGGGGACAGGGTGATAGAGCAGTACTTC.

This clonotype was recorded a few times. V gene TRBV19 combines with J gene TRBJ2-3; D is ambiguous. The germline gives CDR1 LNHDA, CDR2 SQIVND (reference sequence). With 3 bases removed from V and 0 bases from J, the gap between germline ends came to 10 bases. This CDR3 contains 15 residues. The CDR3 loop reads CASSMDTSSTDTQYF. CDR3 bases: TGTGCCAGTAGTATGGATACTTCTAGCACAGATACGCAGTATTTT.

This clonotype showed up many times. The chain is built from TRBV7-2 and TRBJ1-3; D gene unclear. The germline V and J ends were trimmed by 5 bases and 2 bases, with 13 bases remaining between them. CDR3 length: 15 residues. Germline assignment: CDR1 SGHTA and CDR2 FQGNSA. The CDR3 here is CASSLSMVPGNTIYF. CDR3 nucleotides: TGTGCCAGCAGCCTTTCAATGGTCCCTGGAAACACCATATATTTT.